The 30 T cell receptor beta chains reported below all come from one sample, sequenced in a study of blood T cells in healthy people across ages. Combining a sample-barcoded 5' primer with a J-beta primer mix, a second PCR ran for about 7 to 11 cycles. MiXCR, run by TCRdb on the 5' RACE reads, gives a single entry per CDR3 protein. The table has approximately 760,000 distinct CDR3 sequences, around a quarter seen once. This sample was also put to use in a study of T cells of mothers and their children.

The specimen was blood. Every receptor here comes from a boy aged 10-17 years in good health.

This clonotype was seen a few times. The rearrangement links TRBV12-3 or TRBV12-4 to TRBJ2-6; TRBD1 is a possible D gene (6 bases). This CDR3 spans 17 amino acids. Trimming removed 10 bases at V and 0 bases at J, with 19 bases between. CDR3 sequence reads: CATLPGEHISGANVLTF. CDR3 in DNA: TGTGCCACCCTACCAGGGGAGCATATCTCTGGGGCCAACGTCCTGACTTTC.

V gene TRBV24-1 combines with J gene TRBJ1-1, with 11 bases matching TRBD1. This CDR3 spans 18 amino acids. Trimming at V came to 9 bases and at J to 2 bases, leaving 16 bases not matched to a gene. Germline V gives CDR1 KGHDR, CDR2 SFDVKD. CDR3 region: CATGGVRDRGLKNTEAFF. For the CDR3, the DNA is TGTGCCACCGGTGGCGTCCGGGACAGGGGGTTAAAAAACACTGAAGCTTTCTTT.

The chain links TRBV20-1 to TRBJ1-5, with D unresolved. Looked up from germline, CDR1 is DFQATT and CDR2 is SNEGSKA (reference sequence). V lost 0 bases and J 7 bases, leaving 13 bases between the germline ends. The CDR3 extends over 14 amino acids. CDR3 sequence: CSARDGEGIQPQHF. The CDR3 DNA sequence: TGCAGTGCTAGAGATGGGGAGGGTATACAGCCCCAGCATTTT.

The CDR3 sequence: CSARADESYEQYF. CDR3 DNA sequence: TGCAGTGCTAGAGCGGACGAGTCCTACGAGCAGTACTTC. The chain has TRBV20-1 and TRBJ2-7; D not resolved. Looked up from germline, CDR1 is DFQATT and CDR2 is SNEGSKA (reference sequence). V was cut by 1 base and J by 1 base, with 8 bases left in between. The CDR3 covers 13 residues.

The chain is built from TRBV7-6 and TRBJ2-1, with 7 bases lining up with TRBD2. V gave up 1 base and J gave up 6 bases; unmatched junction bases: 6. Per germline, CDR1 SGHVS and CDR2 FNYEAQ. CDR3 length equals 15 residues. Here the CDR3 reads CASSLELARSNEQFF. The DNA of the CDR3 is TGTGCCAGCAGCTTAGAACTAGCGCGGTCCAATGAGCAGTTCTTC.

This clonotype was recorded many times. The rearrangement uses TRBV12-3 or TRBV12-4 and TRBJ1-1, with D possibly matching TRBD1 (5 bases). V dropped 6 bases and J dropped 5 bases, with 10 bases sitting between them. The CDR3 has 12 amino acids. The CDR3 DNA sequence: TGTGCCAGCAGCTTATGGGGGACTGAAGCTTTCTTT. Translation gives CASSLWGTEAFF.

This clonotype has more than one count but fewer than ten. CDR3 nucleotide sequence: TGTGCCAGCAGCTTAAGTGGGGGGGTCTCCTACGAGCAGTACTTC. Encoded protein: CASSLSGGVSYEQYF. The chain employs TRBV7-2 and TRBJ2-7, with TRBD2 matching 7 bases. Germline V lookup: CDR1 SGHTA, CDR2 FQGNSA. This CDR3 region has 15 residues. V lost 2 bases to trimming and J lost 0 bases; unmatched junction nucleotides: 4.

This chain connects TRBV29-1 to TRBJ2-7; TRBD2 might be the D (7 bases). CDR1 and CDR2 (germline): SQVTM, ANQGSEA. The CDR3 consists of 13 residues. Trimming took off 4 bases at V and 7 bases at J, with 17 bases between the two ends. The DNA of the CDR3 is TGCAGCGTTGGAATCGGCGGGGGCCGTGAGCAGTACTTC. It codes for CSVGIGGGREQYF.

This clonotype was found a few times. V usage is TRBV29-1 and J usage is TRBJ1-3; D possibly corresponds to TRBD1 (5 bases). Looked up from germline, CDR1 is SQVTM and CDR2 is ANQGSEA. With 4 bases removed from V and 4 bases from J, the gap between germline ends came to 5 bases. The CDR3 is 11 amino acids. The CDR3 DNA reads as TGCAGCGTTGGACAGGGAAACACCATATATTTT. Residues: CSVGQGNTIYF.

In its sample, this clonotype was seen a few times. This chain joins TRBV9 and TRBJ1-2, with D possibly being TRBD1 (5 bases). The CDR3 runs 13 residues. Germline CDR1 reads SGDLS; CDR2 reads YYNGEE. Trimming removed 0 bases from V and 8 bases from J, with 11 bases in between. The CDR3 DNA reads TGTGCCAGCAGCGTAGCTCCGACAGAAGGCTACACCTTC. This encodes CASSVAPTEGYTF.

This CDR3 is CASSPRGGSTEQYF. In DNA form, the CDR3 reads TGTGCCAGCAGCCCGCGTGGTGGTAGCACGGAGCAGTACTTC. The chain joins TRBV9 to TRBJ2-1; D not certain. Gene TRBJ2-7 matches the end of the DNA better, so the J call may be wrong. Germline lookup yields CDR1 SGDLS and CDR2 YYNGEE. The CDR3 consists of 14 residues.

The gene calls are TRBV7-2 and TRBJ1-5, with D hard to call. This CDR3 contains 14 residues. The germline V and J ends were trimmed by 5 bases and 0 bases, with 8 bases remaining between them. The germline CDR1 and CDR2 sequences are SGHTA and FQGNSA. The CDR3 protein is CASSGVYSNQPQHF. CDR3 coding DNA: TGTGCCAGCAGCGGGGTTTATAGCAATCAGCCCCAGCATTTT.

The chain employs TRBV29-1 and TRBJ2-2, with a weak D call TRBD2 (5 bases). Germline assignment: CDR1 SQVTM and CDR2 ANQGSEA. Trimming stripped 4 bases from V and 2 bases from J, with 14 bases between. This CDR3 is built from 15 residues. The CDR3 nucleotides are TGCAGCGTTGCAATCGGAGGAACAAACACCGGGGAGCTGTTTTTT. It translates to CSVAIGGTNTGELFF.

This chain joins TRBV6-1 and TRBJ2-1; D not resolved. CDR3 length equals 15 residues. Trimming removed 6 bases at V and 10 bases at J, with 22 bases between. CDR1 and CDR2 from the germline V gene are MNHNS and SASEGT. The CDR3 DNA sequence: TGTGCCAGCAGAGAAAGAGTCCGGATGGGATGGGAGCAGTTCTTC. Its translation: CASRERVRMGWEQFF.

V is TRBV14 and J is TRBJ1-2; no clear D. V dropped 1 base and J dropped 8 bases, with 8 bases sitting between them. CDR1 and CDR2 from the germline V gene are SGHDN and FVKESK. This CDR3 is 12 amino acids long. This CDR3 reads CASSQAWGGYTF. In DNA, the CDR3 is TGTGCCAGCAGCCAAGCTTGGGGAGGCTACACCTTC.

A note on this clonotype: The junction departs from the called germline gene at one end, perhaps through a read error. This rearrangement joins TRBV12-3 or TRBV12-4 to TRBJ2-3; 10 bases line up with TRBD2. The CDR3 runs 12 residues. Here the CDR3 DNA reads TGTGCCAGCAGGGCTAGCGGGAGCGAGCAGTACTTT. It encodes CASRASGSEQYF.

The CDR3 sequence: CASSGQVVVEVDTQYF. CDR3 DNA sequence: TGTGCCAGCAGCGGCCAAGTGGTTGTAGAAGTAGATACGCAGTATTTT. The V call is TRBV21-1, the J call TRBJ2-3. TRBV21-1 is described as a pseudogene. CDR3 length equals 16 residues.

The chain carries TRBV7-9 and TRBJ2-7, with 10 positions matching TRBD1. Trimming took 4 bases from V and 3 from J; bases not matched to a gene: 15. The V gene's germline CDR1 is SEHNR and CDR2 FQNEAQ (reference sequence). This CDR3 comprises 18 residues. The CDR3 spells CASSSYSPGTGEGYEQYF. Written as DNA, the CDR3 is TGTGCCAGCAGCTCTTATTCGCCGGGGACAGGGGAGGGCTACGAGCAGTACTTC.

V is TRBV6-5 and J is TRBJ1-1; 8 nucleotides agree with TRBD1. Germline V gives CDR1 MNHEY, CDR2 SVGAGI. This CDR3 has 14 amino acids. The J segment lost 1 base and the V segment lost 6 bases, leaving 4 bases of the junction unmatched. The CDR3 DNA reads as TGTGCCAGCAGGGAAACAGGGGGGAACACTGAAGCTTTCTTT. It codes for CASRETGGNTEAFF.

The chain's CDR3 is CASSFAGTGLTGANVLTF. The CDR3 nucleotides are TGTGCCAGCAGTTTTGCCGGGACAGGGCTTACCGGGGCCAACGTCCTGACTTTC. The rearrangement links TRBV12-3 or TRBV12-4 to TRBJ2-6; 9 nucleotides match TRBD1. The CDR3 runs 18 residues. With V trimmed by 3 bases and J by 4 bases, 10 bases remained unmatched.

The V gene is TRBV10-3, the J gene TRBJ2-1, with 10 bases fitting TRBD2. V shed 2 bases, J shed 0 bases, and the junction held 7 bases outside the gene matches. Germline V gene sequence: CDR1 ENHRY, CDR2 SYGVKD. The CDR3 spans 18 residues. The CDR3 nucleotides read TGTGCCATCAGTGAGAGACTAGCGGGCTTGAGCTCCTACAATGAGCAGTTCTTC. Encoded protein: CAISERLAGLSSYNEQFF.

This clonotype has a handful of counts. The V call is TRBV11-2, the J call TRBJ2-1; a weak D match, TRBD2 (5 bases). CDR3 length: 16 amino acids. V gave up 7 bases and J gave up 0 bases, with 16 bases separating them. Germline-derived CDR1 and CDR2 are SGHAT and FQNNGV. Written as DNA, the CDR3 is TGTGCCAGCAAAGGCCCAGCGGAGAGCTCCTACAATGAGCAGTTCTTC. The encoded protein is CASKGPAESSYNEQFF.

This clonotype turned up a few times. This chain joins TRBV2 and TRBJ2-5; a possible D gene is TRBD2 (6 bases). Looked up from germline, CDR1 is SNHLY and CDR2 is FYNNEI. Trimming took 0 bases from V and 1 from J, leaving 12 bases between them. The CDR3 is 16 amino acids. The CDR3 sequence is CASSEAGGLVQETQYF. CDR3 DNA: TGTGCCAGCAGTGAAGCTGGGGGGTTAGTCCAAGAGACCCAGTACTTC.

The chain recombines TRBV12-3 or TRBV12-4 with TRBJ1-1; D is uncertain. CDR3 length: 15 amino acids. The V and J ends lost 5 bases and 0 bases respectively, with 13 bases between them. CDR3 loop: CASSPFKGMNTEAFF. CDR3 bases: TGTGCCAGCAGTCCTTTTAAGGGTATGAACACTGAAGCTTTCTTT.

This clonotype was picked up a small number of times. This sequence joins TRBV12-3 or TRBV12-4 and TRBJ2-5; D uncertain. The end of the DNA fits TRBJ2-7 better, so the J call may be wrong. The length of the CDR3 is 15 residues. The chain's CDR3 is CASSPSGGFSYEQYF. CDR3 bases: TGTGCCAGCAGTCCCTCCGGCGGATTCTCCTACGAGCAGTACTTC.

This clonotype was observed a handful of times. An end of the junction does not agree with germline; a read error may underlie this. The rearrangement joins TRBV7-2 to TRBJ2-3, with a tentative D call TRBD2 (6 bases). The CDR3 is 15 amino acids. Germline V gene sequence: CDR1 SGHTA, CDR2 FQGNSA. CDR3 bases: TGTGCCAGCAACTTAGTCGGGAGCGATACAGATACGCAGTATTTT. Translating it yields CASNLVGSDTDTQYF.

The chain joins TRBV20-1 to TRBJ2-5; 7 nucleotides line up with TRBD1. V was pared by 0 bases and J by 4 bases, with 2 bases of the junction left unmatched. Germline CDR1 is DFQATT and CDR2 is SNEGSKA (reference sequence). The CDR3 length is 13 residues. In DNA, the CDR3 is TGCAGTGCTAGAGAGACAGGGAGAGAGACCCAGTACTTC. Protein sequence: CSARETGRETQYF.

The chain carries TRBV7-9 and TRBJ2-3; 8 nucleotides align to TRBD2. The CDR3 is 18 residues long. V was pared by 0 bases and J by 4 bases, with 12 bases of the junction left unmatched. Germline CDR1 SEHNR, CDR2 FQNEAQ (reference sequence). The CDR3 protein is CASSLARSGGLLADTQYF. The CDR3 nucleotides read TGTGCCAGCAGCTTAGCTCGGTCGGGGGGGCTTCTCGCAGATACGCAGTATTTT.

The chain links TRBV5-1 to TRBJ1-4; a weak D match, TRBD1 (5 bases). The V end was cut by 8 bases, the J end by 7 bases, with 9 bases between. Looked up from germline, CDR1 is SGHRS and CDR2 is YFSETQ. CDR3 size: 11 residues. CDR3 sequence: CASRDGEKLFF. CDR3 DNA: TGCGCCAGTAGGGACGGTGAAAAACTGTTTTTT.

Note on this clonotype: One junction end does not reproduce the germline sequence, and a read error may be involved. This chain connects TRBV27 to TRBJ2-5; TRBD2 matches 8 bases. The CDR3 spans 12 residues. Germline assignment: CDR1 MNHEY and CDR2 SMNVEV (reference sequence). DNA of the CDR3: TGTGCCAGCAGCTCTAAACCCGGGAGGGTGTTCTTC. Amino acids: CASSSKPGRVFF.